These T cell receptor beta chains were read from a single sample in a study of cytomegalovirus exposure and HLA in healthy donors. The protocol was immunoSEQ multiplex PCR, while the TCRdb copy is restricted to in-frame clones and leaves out a portion. The data show around 120,000 clones, 15% seen once. The sample taken for sequencing was PBMCs. Receptors originate from a woman in her late teens or twenties in good health and CMV-seronegative. CDR3s include the opening cysteine and the closing phenylalanine or tryptophan. The D gene is left open where the match is weak. Clone sizes are given selectively: once, few, many, or a class where the clone is expanded.

J gene: TRBJ2-5; clone size: NA; V gene: TRBV9; D gene: TRBD2; CDR3 length: 13; CDR3 protein: CASSASGDETQYF; CDR3 DNA: TGTGCCAGCAGCGCCAGCGGGGACGAGACCCAGTACTTC
J gene: TRBJ2-3; clone size: few; V gene: TRBV10-1; D gene: TRBD2; CDR3 length: 14; CDR3 protein: CASSLSGSEDTQYF; CDR3 DNA: TGCGCCAGCAGCCTAAGCGGGAGCGAGGATACGCAGTATTTT
J gene: TRBJ1-5; clone size: NA; V gene: TRBV2; D gene: NA; CDR3 length: 13; CDR3 protein: CASSHRGNQPQHF; CDR3 DNA: TGTGCCAGCAGTCACAGGGGCAATCAGCCCCAGCATTTT
J gene: TRBJ2-1; clone size: few; V gene: TRBV15; D gene: NA; CDR3 length: 16; CDR3 protein: CATSRAGPRLYNEQFF; CDR3 DNA: TGTGCCACCAGCAGGGCGGGGCCGCGGCTATACAATGAGCAGTTCTTC
J gene: TRBJ1-1; clone size: NA; V gene: TRBV7-9; D gene: TRBD1; CDR3 length: 14; CDR3 protein: CASSLPGTGTEAFF; CDR3 DNA: TGTGCCAGCAGCTTGCCCGGGACAGGAACTGAAGCTTTCTTT
J gene: TRBJ2-3; clone size: NA; V gene: TRBV7-8; D gene: TRBD2; CDR3 length: 17; CDR3 protein: CASSSRRLAGGTDTQYF; CDR3 DNA: TGTGCCAGCAGCTCGCGTAGACTAGCGGGAGGAACAGATACGCAGTATTTT
J gene: TRBJ1-1; clone size: NA; V gene: TRBV27; D gene: NA; CDR3 length: 11; CDR3 protein: CASRGGTEAFF; CDR3 DNA: TGTGCCAGCAGAGGAGGTACTGAAGCTTTCTTT
J gene: TRBJ2-2; clone size: NA; V gene: TRBV10-3; D gene: TRBD2; CDR3 length: 12; CDR3 protein: CAISAGDWELFF; CDR3 DNA: TGTGCCATCAGCGCGGGGGACTGGGAGCTGTTTTTT
J gene: TRBJ1-5; clone size: few; V gene: TRBV28; D gene: NA; CDR3 length: 15; CDR3 protein: CASTSAQARNQPQHF; CDR3 DNA: TGTGCCAGCACCTCTGCACAGGCCCGCAATCAGCCCCAGCATTTT
J gene: TRBJ2-7; clone size: NA; V gene: TRBV9; D gene: TRBD2; CDR3 length: 15; CDR3 protein: CASSPSGGPIYEQYF; CDR3 DNA: TGTGCCAGCAGCCCTAGCGGGGGACCCATCTACGAGCAGTACTTC
J gene: TRBJ2-7; clone size: NA; V gene: TRBV6-5; D gene: NA; CDR3 length: 13; CDR3 protein: CASSYGGTYEQYF; CDR3 DNA: TGTGCCAGCAGTTACGGGGGGACCTACGAGCAGTACTTC
J gene: TRBJ2-7; clone size: NA; V gene: TRBV27; D gene: TRBD2; CDR3 length: 14; CDR3 protein: CASGISGSSYEQYF; CDR3 DNA: TGTGCCAGCGGGATTAGCGGGAGCTCCTACGAGCAGTACTTC
J gene: TRBJ1-1; clone size: few; V gene: TRBV6-5; D gene: NA; CDR3 length: 14; CDR3 protein: CASSRKTGNTEAFF; CDR3 DNA: TGTGCCAGCAGCCGAAAGACAGGAAACACTGAAGCTTTCTTT
J gene: TRBJ1-2; clone size: few; V gene: TRBV6-1; D gene: NA; CDR3 length: 16; CDR3 protein: CASSEALDRRHYGYTF; CDR3 DNA: TGTGCCAGCAGTGAAGCGCTTGACAGGAGGCACTATGGCTACACCTTC
J gene: TRBJ1-1; clone size: NA; V gene: TRBV2; D gene: NA; CDR3 length: 13; CDR3 protein: CATNQERNTEAFF; CDR3 DNA: TGTGCCACCAACCAAGAGAGGAACACTGAAGCTTTCTTT
J gene: TRBJ2-1; clone size: NA; V gene: TRBV5-1; D gene: TRBD2; CDR3 length: 16; CDR3 protein: CASSYILAGAGNEQFF; CDR3 DNA: TGCGCCAGCAGCTACATATTAGCGGGGGCCGGGAATGAGCAGTTCTTC
J gene: TRBJ2-1; clone size: NA; V gene: TRBV7-2; D gene: TRBD2; CDR3 length: 16; CDR3 protein: CASSYSTSGGYNEQFF; CDR3 DNA: TGTGCCAGCAGCTATTCGACTAGCGGGGGCTACAATGAGCAGTTCTTC
J gene: TRBJ1-5; clone size: few; V gene: TRBV15; D gene: NA; CDR3 length: 15; CDR3 protein: CATSRKDRMNQPQHF; CDR3 DNA: TGTGCCACCAGCAGAAAGGACAGAATGAATCAGCCCCAGCATTTT
J gene: TRBJ1-4; clone size: few; V gene: TRBV29-1; D gene: TRBD1; CDR3 length: 12; CDR3 protein: CSVRQGNEKLFF; CDR3 DNA: TGCAGCGTGCGACAGGGGAATGAAAAACTGTTTTTT
J gene: TRBJ2-1; clone size: NA; V gene: TRBV5-1; D gene: NA; CDR3 length: 13; CDR3 protein: CASSLGPNNEQFF; CDR3 DNA: TGCGCCAGCAGCTTGGGTCCCAATAATGAGCAGTTCTTC
J gene: TRBJ2-1; clone size: NA; V gene: TRBV29-1; D gene: TRBD1; CDR3 length: 13; CDR3 protein: CSGGGSSYNEQFF; CDR3 DNA: TGCAGCGGAGGGGGCTCCTCCTACAATGAGCAGTTCTTC
J gene: TRBJ2-1; clone size: few; V gene: TRBV6-5; D gene: TRBD2; CDR3 length: 15; CDR3 protein: CASSLGLAGFNEQFF; CDR3 DNA: TGTGCCAGCAGTCTGGGACTAGCGGGGTTCAATGAGCAGTTCTTC
J gene: TRBJ2-5; clone size: few; V gene: TRBV14; D gene: TRBD1; CDR3 length: 13; CDR3 protein: CASSRTGGETQYF; CDR3 DNA: TGTGCCAGCAGCCGGACAGGGGGAGAGACCCAGTACTTC
J gene: TRBJ1-1; clone size: few; V gene: TRBV27; D gene: NA; CDR3 length: 13; CDR3 protein: CASSLYSDTEAFF; CDR3 DNA: TGTGCCAGCAGTTTATACAGTGACACTGAAGCTTTCTTT
J gene: TRBJ2-1; clone size: NA; V gene: TRBV6-1; D gene: NA; CDR3 length: 13; CDR3 protein: CASSGLGDNEQFF; CDR3 DNA: TGTGCCAGCAGTGGCCTAGGGGACAATGAGCAGTTCTTC
J gene: TRBJ1-2; clone size: NA; V gene: TRBV28; D gene: NA; CDR3 length: 21; CDR3 protein: CASSLFYAFTHPIRGQGGYTF; CDR3 DNA: TGTGCCAGCAGTTTATTTTACGCCTTTACCCATCCGATCAGGGGCCAGGGGGGCTACACCTTC
J gene: TRBJ2-7; clone size: NA; V gene: TRBV29-1; D gene: NA; CDR3 length: 14; CDR3 protein: CSVGHRLNSYEQYF; CDR3 DNA: TGCAGCGTGGGACACAGATTGAACTCCTACGAGCAGTACTTC
J gene: TRBJ1-1; clone size: few; V gene: TRBV6-1; D gene: NA; CDR3 length: 15; CDR3 protein: CASSELGQSDTEAFF; CDR3 DNA: TGTGCCAGCAGTGAACTTGGACAGTCGGACACTGAAGCTTTCTTT
J gene: TRBJ2-7; clone size: few; V gene: TRBV9; D gene: TRBD2; CDR3 length: 15; CDR3 protein: CASSAIAGGPDEQYF; CDR3 DNA: TGTGCCAGCAGCGCTATAGCGGGAGGGCCCGACGAGCAGTACTTC
J gene: TRBJ2-3; clone size: NA; V gene: TRBV30; D gene: TRBD2; CDR3 length: 12; CDR3 protein: CAWRGTSGTQYF; CDR3 DNA: TGTGCCTGGAGGGGAACTAGCGGGACGCAGTATTTT
J gene: TRBJ1-3; clone size: NA; V gene: TRBV28; D gene: TRBD1; CDR3 length: 17; CDR3 protein: CASSLLGQSGAGNTIYF; CDR3 DNA: TGTGCCAGCAGTTTACTGGGACAGTCGGGAGCTGGAAACACCATATATTTT
J gene: TRBJ2-2; clone size: once; V gene: TRBV6-5; D gene: NA; CDR3 length: 10; CDR3 protein: CAHSNPELFF; CDR3 DNA: TGTGCCCACAGCAACCCCGAGCTGTTTTTT
J gene: TRBJ2-7; clone size: few; V gene: TRBV9; D gene: TRBD1; CDR3 length: 14; CDR3 protein: CASSPGDSPYEQYF; CDR3 DNA: TGTGCCAGCAGCCCTGGGGACAGTCCCTACGAGCAGTACTTC
J gene: TRBJ1-2; clone size: few; V gene: TRBV9; D gene: NA; CDR3 length: 15; CDR3 protein: CASSVTGTYVSGYTF; CDR3 DNA: TGTGCCAGCAGCGTGACCGGGACATATGTGTCTGGCTACACCTTC
J gene: TRBJ2-2; clone size: NA; V gene: TRBV5-4; D gene: NA; CDR3 length: 15; CDR3 protein: CASSSGTRNTGELFF; CDR3 DNA: TGTGCCAGCAGCTCCGGGACAAGAAACACCGGGGAGCTGTTTTTT
J gene: TRBJ2-3; clone size: few; V gene: TRBV4-1; D gene: NA; CDR3 length: 14; CDR3 protein: CASSEGRDTDTQYF; CDR3 DNA: TGCGCCAGCAGCGAGGGTCGGGACACAGATACGCAGTATTTT
J gene: TRBJ1-4; clone size: few; V gene: TRBV7-4; D gene: NA; CDR3 length: 14; CDR3 protein: CASSPGRQDEKLFF; CDR3 DNA: TGTGCCAGCAGCCCGGGGCGACAGGATGAAAAACTGTTTTTT
J gene: TRBJ2-7; clone size: NA; V gene: TRBV5-1; D gene: TRBD1; CDR3 length: 14; CDR3 protein: CASSPETGGYEQYF; CDR3 DNA: TGCGCCAGCAGCCCAGAGACAGGGGGCTACGAGCAGTACTTC
J gene: TRBJ2-3; clone size: few; V gene: TRBV7-6; D gene: TRBD2; CDR3 length: 17; CDR3 protein: CASSLVGEREWPDTQYF; CDR3 DNA: TGTGCCAGCAGCTTAGTAGGAGAGCGGGAGTGGCCAGATACGCAGTATTTT
J gene: TRBJ2-5; clone size: NA; V gene: TRBV4-2; D gene: NA; CDR3 length: 15; CDR3 protein: CASSQEGGSPETQYF; CDR3 DNA: TGTGCCAGCAGCCAAGAAGGGGGTAGTCCAGAGACCCAGTACTTC
J gene: TRBJ2-1; clone size: few; V gene: TRBV28; D gene: TRBD2; CDR3 length: 18; CDR3 protein: CASRPPGLAGGDYNEQFF; CDR3 DNA: TGTGCCAGCAGGCCGCCGGGACTAGCGGGAGGAGACTACAATGAGCAGTTCTTC
J gene: TRBJ2-1; clone size: few; V gene: TRBV6-5; D gene: NA; CDR3 length: 15; CDR3 protein: CASSRSGILWNEQFF; CDR3 DNA: TGTGCCAGCAGTCGTAGCGGAATCCTGTGGAATGAGCAGTTCTTC
J gene: TRBJ2-1; clone size: NA; V gene: TRBV5-4; D gene: NA; CDR3 length: 14; CDR3 protein: CASSLVVGNNEQFF; CDR3 DNA: TGTGCCAGCAGCTTGGTGGTCGGGAACAATGAGCAGTTCTTC
J gene: TRBJ1-4; clone size: NA; V gene: TRBV7-9; D gene: NA; CDR3 length: 13; CDR3 protein: CASSPPQGGKLFF; CDR3 DNA: TGTGCCAGCAGCCCACCCCAGGGAGGGAAACTGTTTTTT
J gene: TRBJ2-1; clone size: NA; V gene: TRBV7-9; D gene: TRBD2; CDR3 length: 15; CDR3 protein: CASSPRLAGESEQFF; CDR3 DNA: TGTGCCAGCAGCCCTAGACTAGCGGGAGAATCTGAGCAGTTCTTC
J gene: TRBJ2-7; clone size: once; V gene: TRBV7-2; D gene: TRBD2; CDR3 length: 16; CDR3 protein: CASSLLTSAPTYEQYF; CDR3 DNA: TGTGCCAGCAGCTTACTTACTAGCGCCCCAACCTACGAGCAGTACTTC